The entry that follows covers one T cell receptor (beta chain) sequence. The antigen remains undetermined. CDR1 and CDR2 from the germline V gene are SGDLS and YYNGEE. The CDR3 length is 16 residues. The V end was cut by 1 base, the J end by 3 bases, with 16 bases between. cDNA libraries of TCR beta carried unique molecular identifiers. Around 460,000 cDNA molecules came from about 1 to 10 million T cells. TCRdb used MiXCR to reprocess the PCR reads, holding one entry per CDR3 protein. The data contain 800,000 to 950,000 distinct CDR3 sequences, about 57% of them singletons. These data come from a study of post-analysis software for immune sequencing data. Points from the study as a whole: Among multiple sclerosis patients, normalized Chao1 diversity was significantly below that of controls. Controls had lower frequencies than patients of a handful of TRBV segments, which included TRBV5-6, TRBV5-1 and TRBV20-1.

This TCR was sampled from a girl aged 5-17 years with multiple sclerosis. V is TRBV9 and J is TRBJ2-5; D is unresolved. The sample comprised blood. The CDR3 coding sequence is TGTGCCAGCAGCGTAAATTCCCCTGCGAGAGAAGAGACCCAGTACTTC. It is translated as CASSVNSPAREETQYF.